This TCR beta chain was documented in a study of cytomegalovirus exposure and HLA in healthy donors. Study conclusions and caveats: In a later analysis, DRB1 alleles had the most associated TCRs; HLA-C alleles the fewest. The later analysis indicated that the majority of CMV-associated TCR beta chains appeared HLA-restricted.

CDR1 MNHEY and CDR2 SVGAGI come from the germline V gene. Losses at the gene ends were 1 base for V and 3 bases for J; bases not matched to a gene: 2. The CDR3 is made up of 14 amino acids. This PCR relied on a set of 60 Vbeta primers and 13 Jbeta primers. Assay: immunoSEQ multiplex PCR; the TCRdb copy retains only in-frame clones and omits some. The table records about 110,000 clones, 9.5% to 15% of them present only once. About this clone: Its antigen is unidentified.

The material sequenced was PBMCs. This rearrangement joins TRBV6-5 to TRBJ2-7; 8 bases fit TRBD1. The source is a man aged 35-49 years in good health and CMV-seropositive. For the CDR3, the DNA is TGTGCCAGCAGTTACTTGGGACAGGACTACGAGCAGTACTTC. This encodes CASSYLGQDYEQYF.